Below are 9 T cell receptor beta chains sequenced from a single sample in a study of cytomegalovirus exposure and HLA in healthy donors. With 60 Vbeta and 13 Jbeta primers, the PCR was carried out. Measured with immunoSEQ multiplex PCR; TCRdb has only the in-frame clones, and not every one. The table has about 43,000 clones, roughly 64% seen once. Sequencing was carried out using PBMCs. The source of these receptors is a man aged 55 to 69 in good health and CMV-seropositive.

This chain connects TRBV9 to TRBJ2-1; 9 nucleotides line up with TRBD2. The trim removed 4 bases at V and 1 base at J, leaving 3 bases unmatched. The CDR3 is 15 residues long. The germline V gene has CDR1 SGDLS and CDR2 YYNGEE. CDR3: CASSRREGSYNEQFF. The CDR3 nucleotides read TGTGCCAGCAGCAGGCGGGAGGGGTCCTACAATGAGCAGTTCTTC.

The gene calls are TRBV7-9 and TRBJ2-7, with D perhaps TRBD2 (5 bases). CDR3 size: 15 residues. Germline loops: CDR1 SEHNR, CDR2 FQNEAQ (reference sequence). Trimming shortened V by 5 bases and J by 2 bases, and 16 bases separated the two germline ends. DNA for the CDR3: TGTGCCAGCAGCCCAGGAGGCCGTCTCCCCTACGAGCAGTACTTC. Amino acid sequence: CASSPGGRLPYEQYF.

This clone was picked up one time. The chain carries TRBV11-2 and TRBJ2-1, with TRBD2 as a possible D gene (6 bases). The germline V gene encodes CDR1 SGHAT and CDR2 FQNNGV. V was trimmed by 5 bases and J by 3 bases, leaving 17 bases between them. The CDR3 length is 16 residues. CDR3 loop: CASSLGWASDYNEQFF. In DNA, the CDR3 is TGTGCCAGCAGCCTTGGTTGGGCTAGCGACTACAATGAGCAGTTCTTC.

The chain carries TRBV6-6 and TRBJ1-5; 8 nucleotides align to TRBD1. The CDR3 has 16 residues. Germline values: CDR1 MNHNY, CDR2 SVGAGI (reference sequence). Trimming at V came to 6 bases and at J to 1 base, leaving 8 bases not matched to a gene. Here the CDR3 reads CASSFGTGWSNQPQHF. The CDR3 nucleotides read TGTGCCAGCAGCTTCGGGACAGGTTGGAGCAATCAGCCCCAGCATTTT.

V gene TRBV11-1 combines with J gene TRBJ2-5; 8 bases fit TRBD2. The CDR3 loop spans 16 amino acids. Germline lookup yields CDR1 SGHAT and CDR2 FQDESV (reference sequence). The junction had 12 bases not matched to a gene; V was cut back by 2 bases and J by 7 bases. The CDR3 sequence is CASSLWAGGRSGTQYF. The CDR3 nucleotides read TGTGCCAGCAGCTTATGGGCGGGAGGCCGATCTGGGACCCAGTACTTC.

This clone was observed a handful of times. The CDR3: CASSQEAPQGAMNSPLHF. The CDR3 nucleotides are TGCGCCAGCAGCCAAGAGGCCCCGCAGGGGGCTATGAATTCACCCCTCCACTTT. The chain recombines TRBV4-1 with TRBJ1-6, with 8 nucleotides matching TRBD1. The CDR3 loop spans 18 amino acids. Germline V gives CDR1 MGHRA, CDR2 YSYEKL. J gave up 7 bases and V 0 bases, and 11 bases lay outside the gene matches.

This CDR3 is CASSRRGRGELFF. As DNA, the CDR3 is TGTGCCAGCAGTAGGCGCGGGCGCGGGGAGCTGTTTTTT. The J gene is TRBJ2-2, the V gene TRBV2, with a tentative D call TRBD2 (5 bases). Germline CDR1 and CDR2: SNHLY and FYNNEI. This CDR3 has 13 residues. Between the trimmed V and J ends, which lost 5 bases and 7 bases, there was a span of 11 bases. Supplemented by reference TRBV2 and TRBJ2-2, the full variable domain reads EPEVTQTPSHQVTQMGQEVILRCVPISNHLYFYWYRQILGQKVEFLVSFYNNEISEKSEIFDDQFSVERPDGSNFTLKIRSTKLEDSAMYFCASSRRGRGELFFGEGSRLTVL.

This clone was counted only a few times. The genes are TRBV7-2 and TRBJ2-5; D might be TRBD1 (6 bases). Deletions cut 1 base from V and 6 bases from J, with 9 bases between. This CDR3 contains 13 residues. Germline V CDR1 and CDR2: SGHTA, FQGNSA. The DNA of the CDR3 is TGTGCCAGCAGCTTAGAAGGGGGACAGACCCAGTACTTC. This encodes CASSLEGGQTQYF.

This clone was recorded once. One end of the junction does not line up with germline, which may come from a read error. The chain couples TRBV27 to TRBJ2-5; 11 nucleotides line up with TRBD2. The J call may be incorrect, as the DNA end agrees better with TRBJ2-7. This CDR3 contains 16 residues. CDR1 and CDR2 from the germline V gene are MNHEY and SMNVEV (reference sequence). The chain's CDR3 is CASSVSGTSGGYEQYF. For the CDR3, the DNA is TGTGCCAGCAGTGTATCGGGAACTAGCGGGGGTTACGAGCAGTACTTC.